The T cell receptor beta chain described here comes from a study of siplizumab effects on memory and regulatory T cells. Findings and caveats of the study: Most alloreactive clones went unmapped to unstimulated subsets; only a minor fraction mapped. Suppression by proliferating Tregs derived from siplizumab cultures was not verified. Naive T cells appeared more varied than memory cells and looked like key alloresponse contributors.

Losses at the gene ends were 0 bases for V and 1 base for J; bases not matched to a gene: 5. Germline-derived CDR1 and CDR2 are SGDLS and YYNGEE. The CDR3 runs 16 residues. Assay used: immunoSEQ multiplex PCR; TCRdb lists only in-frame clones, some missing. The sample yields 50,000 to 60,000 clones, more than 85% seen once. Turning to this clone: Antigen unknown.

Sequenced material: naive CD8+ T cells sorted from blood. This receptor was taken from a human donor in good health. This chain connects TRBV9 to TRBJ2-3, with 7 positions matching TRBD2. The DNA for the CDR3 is TGTGCCAGCAGCGTAGAGGCGGCGGGAGGCACAGATACGCAGTATTTT. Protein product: CASSVEAAGGTDTQYF.